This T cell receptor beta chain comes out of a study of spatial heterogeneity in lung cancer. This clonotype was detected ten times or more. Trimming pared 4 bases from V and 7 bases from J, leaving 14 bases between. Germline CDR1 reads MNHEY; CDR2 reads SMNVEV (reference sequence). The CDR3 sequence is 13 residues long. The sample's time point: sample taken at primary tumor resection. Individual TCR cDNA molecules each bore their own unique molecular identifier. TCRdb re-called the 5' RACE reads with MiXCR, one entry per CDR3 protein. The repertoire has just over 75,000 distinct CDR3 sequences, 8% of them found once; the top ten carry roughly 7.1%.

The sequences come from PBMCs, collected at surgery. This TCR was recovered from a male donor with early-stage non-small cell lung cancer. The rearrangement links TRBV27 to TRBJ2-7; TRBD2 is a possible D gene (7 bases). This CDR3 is CASSSRGGWEQYF. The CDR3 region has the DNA TGTGCCAGCAGTTCGAGGGGGGGTTGGGAGCAGTACTTC.